This TCR beta chain comes out of a study of blood T cell repertoires in COVID-19. Background on the study: Whether acute or convalescent, the COVID-19 samples came from the United States, Italy and Spain. Sources were T cells, B-cell-depleted T cells, or PBMCs; the material itself was cDNA or gDNA.

CDR1 is SNHLY, CDR2 FYNNEI, per germline. V trimming: 3 bases; J trimming: 4 bases; junction bases outside the gene matches: 8. The CDR3 has 16 residues. Study processing details: By means of reference gene primer amplification, nucleated cell counts were estimated. Some clones are missing from TCRdb's copy, which holds only in-frame ones; the method was immunoSEQ multiplex PCR. D and trimming were read from the DNA, whereas the V and J calls and clone size are those reported in that table. The sample lists about 120,000 clones, approximately 90% seen once, with around 4% in the top ten. The receptor was derived from a man between 35 and 55 years old with acute or convalescent COVID-19. The chain couples TRBV2 to TRBJ1-5; TRBD1 aligns across 8 bases. Sequencing was performed on peripheral blood. CDR3 nucleotide sequence: TGTGCCAGCAGTGATGCTCAGGGGGCCGGGAATCAGCCCCAGCATTTT. Protein: CASSDAQGAGNQPQHF. The full variable domain, with the rest looked up from reference TRBV2 and TRBJ1-5, is EPEVTQTPSHQVTQMGQEVILRCVPISNHLYFYWYRQILGQKVEFLVSFYNNEISEKSEIFDDQFSVERPDGSNFTLKIRSTKLEDSAMYFCASSDAQGAGNQPQHFGDGTRLSIL.